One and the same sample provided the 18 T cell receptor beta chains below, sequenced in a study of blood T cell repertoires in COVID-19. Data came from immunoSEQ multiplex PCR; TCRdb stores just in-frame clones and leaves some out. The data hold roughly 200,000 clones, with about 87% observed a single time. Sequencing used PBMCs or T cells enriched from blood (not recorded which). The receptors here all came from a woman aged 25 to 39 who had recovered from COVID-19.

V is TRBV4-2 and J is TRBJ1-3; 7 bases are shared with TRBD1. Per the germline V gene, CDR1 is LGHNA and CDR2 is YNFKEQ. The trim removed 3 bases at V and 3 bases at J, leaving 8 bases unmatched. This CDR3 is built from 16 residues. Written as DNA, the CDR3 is TGTGCCAGCAGCCAGTCAGGGACAGAGGGTGGAAACACCATATATTTT. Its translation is CASSQSGTEGGNTIYF.

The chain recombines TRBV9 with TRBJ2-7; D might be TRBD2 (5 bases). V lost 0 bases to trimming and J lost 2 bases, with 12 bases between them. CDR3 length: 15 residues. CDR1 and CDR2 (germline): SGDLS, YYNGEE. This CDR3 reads CASSVELGDAYEQYF. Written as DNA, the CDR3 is TGTGCCAGCAGCGTAGAGTTGGGAGACGCCTACGAGCAGTACTTC. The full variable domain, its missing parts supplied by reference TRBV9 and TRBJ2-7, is DSGVTQTPKHLITATGQRVTLRCSPRSGDLSVYWYQQSLDQGLQFLIQYYNGEERAKGNILERFSAQQFPDLHSELNLSSLELGDSALYFCASSVELGDAYEQYFGPGTRLTVT.

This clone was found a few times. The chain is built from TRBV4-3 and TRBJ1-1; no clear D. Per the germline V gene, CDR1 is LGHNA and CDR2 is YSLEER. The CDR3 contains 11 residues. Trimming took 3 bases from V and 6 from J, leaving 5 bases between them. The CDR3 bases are TGCGCCAGCAGCCAGTACTCTGAAGCTTTCTTT. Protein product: CASSQYSEAFF.

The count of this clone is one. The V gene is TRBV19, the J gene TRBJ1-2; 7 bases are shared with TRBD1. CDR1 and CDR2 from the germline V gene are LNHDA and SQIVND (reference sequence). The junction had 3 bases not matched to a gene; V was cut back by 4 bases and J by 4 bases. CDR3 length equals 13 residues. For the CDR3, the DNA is TGTGCCAGTAGTACCGGGACAGCCTATGGCTACACCTTC. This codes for CASSTGTAYGYTF.

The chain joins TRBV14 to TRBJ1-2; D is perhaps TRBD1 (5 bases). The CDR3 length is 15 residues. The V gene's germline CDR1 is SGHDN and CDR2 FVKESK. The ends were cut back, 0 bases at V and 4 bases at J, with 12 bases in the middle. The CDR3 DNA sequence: TGTGCCAGCAGCCAAGAGCGGAGGGGCCCCTATGGCTACACCTTC. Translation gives CASSQERRGPYGYTF.

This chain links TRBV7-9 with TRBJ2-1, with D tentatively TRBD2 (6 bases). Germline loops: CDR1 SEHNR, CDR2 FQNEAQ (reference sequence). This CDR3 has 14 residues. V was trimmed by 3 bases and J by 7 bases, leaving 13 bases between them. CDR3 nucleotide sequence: TGTGCCAGCAGCTTTGGGGCGGGGACGAATGAGCAGTTCTTC. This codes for CASSFGAGTNEQFF.

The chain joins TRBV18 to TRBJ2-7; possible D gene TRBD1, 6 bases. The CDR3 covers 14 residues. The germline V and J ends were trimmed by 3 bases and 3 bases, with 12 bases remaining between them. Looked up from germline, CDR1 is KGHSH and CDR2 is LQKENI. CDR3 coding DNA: TGTGCCAGCTCACCCGGACAGTTCGGCTACGAGCAGTACTTC. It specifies CASSPGQFGYEQYF.

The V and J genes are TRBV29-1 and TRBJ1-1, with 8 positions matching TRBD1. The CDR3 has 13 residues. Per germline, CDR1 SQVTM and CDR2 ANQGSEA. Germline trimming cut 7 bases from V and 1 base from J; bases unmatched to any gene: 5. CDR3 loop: CSAKTGGNTEAFF. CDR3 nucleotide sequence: TGCAGCGCCAAAACAGGGGGGAACACTGAAGCTTTCTTT.

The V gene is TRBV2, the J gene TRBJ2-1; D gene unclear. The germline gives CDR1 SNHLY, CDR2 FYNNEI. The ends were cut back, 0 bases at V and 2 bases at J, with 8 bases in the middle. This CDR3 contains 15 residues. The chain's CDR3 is CASSEARQAYNEQFF. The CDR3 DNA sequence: TGTGCCAGCAGTGAAGCAAGGCAGGCCTACAATGAGCAGTTCTTC.

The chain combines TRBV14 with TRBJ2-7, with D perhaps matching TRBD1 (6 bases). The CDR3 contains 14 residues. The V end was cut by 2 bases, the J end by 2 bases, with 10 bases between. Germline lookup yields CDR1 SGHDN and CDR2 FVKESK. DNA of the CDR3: TGTGCCAGCAGCCAATTACAGGGACCCTACGAGCAGTACTTC. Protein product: CASSQLQGPYEQYF.

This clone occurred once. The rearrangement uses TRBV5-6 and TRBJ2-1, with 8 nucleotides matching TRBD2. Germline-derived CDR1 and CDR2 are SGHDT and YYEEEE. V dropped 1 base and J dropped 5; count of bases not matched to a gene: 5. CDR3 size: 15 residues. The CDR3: CASSLTGGGNNEQFF. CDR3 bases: TGTGCCAGCAGCTTGACGGGAGGGGGGAACAATGAGCAGTTCTTC.

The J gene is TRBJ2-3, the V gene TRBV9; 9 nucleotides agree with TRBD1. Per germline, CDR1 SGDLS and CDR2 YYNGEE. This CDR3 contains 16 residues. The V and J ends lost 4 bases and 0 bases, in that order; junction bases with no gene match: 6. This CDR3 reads CASSPRQGDSTDTQYF. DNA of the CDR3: TGTGCCAGCAGCCCAAGACAGGGGGATAGCACAGATACGCAGTATTTT.

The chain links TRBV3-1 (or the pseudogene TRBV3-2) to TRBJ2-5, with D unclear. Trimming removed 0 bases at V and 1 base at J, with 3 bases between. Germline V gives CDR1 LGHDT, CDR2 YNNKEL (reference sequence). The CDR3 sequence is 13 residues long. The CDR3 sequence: CASSQDSQETQYF. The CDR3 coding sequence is TGTGCCAGCAGCCAAGACAGCCAAGAGACCCAGTACTTC.

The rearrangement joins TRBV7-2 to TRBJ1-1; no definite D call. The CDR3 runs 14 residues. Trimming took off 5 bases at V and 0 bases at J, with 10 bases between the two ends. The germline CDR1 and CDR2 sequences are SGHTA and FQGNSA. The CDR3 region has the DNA TGTGCCAGCAGCCCATTGGCCATGAACACTGAAGCTTTCTTT. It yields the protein CASSPLAMNTEAFF.

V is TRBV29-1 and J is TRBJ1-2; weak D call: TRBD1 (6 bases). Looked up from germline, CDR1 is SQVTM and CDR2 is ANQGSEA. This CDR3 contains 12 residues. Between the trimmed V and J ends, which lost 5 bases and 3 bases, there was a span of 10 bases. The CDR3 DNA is TGCAGCGTTTTAGGGGGGGACTATGGCTACACCTTC. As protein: CSVLGGDYGYTF.

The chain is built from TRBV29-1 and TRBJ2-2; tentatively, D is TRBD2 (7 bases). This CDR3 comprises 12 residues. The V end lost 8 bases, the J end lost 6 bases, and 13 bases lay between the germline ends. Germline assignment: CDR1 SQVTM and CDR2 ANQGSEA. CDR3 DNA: TGCAGCTATCGGGGGGCTGCCGGGGAGCTGTTTTTT. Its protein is CSYRGAAGELFF.

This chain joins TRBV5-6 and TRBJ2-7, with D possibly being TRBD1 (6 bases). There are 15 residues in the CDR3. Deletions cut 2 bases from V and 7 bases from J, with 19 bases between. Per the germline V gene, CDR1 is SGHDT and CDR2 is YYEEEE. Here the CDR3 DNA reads TGTGCCAGCAGCTTAAAATGGACAGTGACGGGAGAGCAGTACTTC. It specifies CASSLKWTVTGEQYF. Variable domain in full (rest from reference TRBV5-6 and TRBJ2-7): DAGVTQSPTHLIKTRGQQVTLRCSPKSGHDTVSWYQQALGQGPQFIFQYYEEEERQRGNFPDRFSGHQFPNYSSELNVNALLLGDSALYLCASSLKWTVTGEQYFGPGTRLTVT.

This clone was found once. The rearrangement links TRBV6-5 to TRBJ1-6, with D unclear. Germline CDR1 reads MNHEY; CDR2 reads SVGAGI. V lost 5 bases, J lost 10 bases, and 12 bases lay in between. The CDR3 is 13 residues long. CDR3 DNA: TGTGCCAGCAGTACAGCTTCGGGGTCACCCCTCCACTTT. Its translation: CASSTASGSPLHF.